This TCR beta chain was identified in a study of identical twins. Study-level results: Analyses based on zero insertions could be partly confounded by invariant MAIT and iNKT cells. Not following the same donors, the study drew its conclusions from cross-sectional statistical analysis. The abundant beta clonotypes from cord blood had fewer insertions, and memory repertoires had none of this.

TCRdb itself ran the 5' RACE reads through MiXCR, one entry per CDR3 protein. The sample includes about 690,000 distinct CDR3 sequences, 5.5% to 6.5% seen only once; the top ten take around 1.7%. Only healthy Caucasians were included as donors. This clonotype was counted ten times or more. Its antigen is undetermined. Trimming pared 0 bases from V and 0 bases from J, leaving 9 bases between. Per the germline V gene, CDR1 is LGHNA and CDR2 is YNFKEQ. The CDR3 spans 16 residues. The chain uses TRBV4-2 and TRBJ1-5; D gene ambiguous. The TCR was taken from a man between 18 and 29 years old in good health. The sample taken for sequencing was naive T cells sorted from blood. The CDR3 is CASSQEGLYSNQPQHF. The CDR3 DNA follows: TGTGCCAGCAGCCAAGAGGGCCTATATAGCAATCAGCCCCAGCATTTT.